This TCR beta chain was sequenced for a study of OX40 agonist ivuxolimab in advanced cancers. For the study at large: Patients were treated with intravenous ivuxolimab, dosed at 0.01 to 10 mg/kg and infused every 2 weeks. Patients undergoing dose escalation presented with hepatocellular carcinoma, melanoma, renal cell or head and neck cancer.

This CDR3 has 16 amino acids. The V end lost 1 base, the J end lost 6 bases, and 16 bases lay between the germline ends. Germline V gene sequence: CDR1 SGHAT, CDR2 FQNNGV. Notes on the study in general: Some patients without response likewise showed low normalized clonal expansion. At doses 0.1 to 3.0 mg/kg, CD4+ and CD8+ clones expanded.

Method: immunoSEQ multiplex PCR; TCRdb's copy keeps in-frame clones and lacks some. The table has tens of thousands of clones, around nine tenths seen once. A remark on this clone: The target antigen is unknown.

The chain joins TRBV11-2 to TRBJ2-4, with D perhaps matching TRBD2 (7 bases). The receptor comes from an adult with an advanced solid tumor such as melanoma, head and neck, liver or kidney cancer. Here the sequenced sample was CD4+ or CD8+ T cells sorted from blood, taken in a trial of the OX40 agonist ivuxolimab. CDR3 sequence (DNA): TGTGCCAGCAGCTTAGGGGCCTCGGGGGGCCTAAACATTCAGTACTTC. Protein: CASSLGASGGLNIQYF.